A selection of T cell receptor beta chains follows, all from one sample in a study of T cells after yellow fever vaccination. Using its own MiXCR run on the 5' RACE reads, TCRdb lists one record per CDR3 protein. The repertoire includes some 150,000 distinct CDR3 sequences, 7% to 10% of them detected once, and under 40% sits in the top ten. This specimen was CD8+ T cells sorted from PBMCs, taken 45 days after the yellow fever booster vaccination. The receptors derive from a man between 18 and 35 years old who received the YFV17D yellow fever vaccine. CDR3s leave out the opening cysteine and the closing phenylalanine or tryptophan.

v_call	j_call	cdr3_aa
TRBV5-6	TRBJ1-6	ASSLAEGASSYNSPLH
TRBV27	TRBJ1-4	ASSLGQAGEKLF
TRBV4-1	TRBJ1-5	ASSQDHGNLNQPQH
TRBV7-8	TRBJ2-7	ASSLQGTGVPAYEQY
TRBV29-1	TRBJ2-2	SGQGANTGELF
TRBV9	TRBJ1-1	ASSTRDRLNTEAF
TRBV27	TRBJ1-1	ASSSLVGVGPNTEAF
TRBV21-1	TRBJ1-2	ASKTGGYVYT
TRBV6-2/TRBV6-3	TRBJ1-4	ASSLANEKLF
TRBV7-9	TRBJ1-1	ASSAPAWNTEAF
TRBV29-1	TRBJ1-1	SVRPMNTEAF
TRBV9	TRBJ2-1	ASSVGGGPYNEQF
TRBV18	TRBJ2-4	ASSPPHGVGY
TRBV7-9	TRBJ1-2	ASSNLAGGGGYT
TRBV4-2	TRBJ2-7	ASSQEYGPNYEQY
TRBV4-1	TRBJ2-2	ASSHPLGELF
TRBV4-1	TRBJ2-1	ASSQEPSGNNEQF
TRBV29-1	TRBJ2-7	SVAGRGTSYEQY
TRBV2	TRBJ2-7	ASKRVTYEQY
TRBV6-2/TRBV6-3	TRBJ1-1	ASGPGESTEAF
TRBV20-1	TRBJ2-5	SAPTGPAETQY
TRBV14	TRBJ2-5	ASSQTTGWGQETQY
TRBV6-5	TRBJ2-1	ASSYGGSSYNEQF
TRBV11-2	TRBJ2-1	ASSFRVAGNNEQF
TRBV19	TRBJ2-1	ASFGGSYNEQF
TRBV6-2/TRBV6-3	TRBJ2-7	ASSKTIHEQY
TRBV4-3	TRBJ1-3	ASSQGSFGNTIY
TRBV9	TRBJ1-6	ASSGHSAGAGNSPLH
TRBV20-1	TRBJ2-7	SARDRGGSYEQY
TRBV6-6	TRBJ1-6	ASSYGDRAGSPLH
TRBV12-3/TRBV12-4	TRBJ2-7	ASSLVSTDEQY
TRBV10-3	TRBJ1-5	AISDSESPSNQPQH
TRBV4-2	TRBJ1-4	ASSQDAGTGGEKLF
TRBV20-1	TRBJ1-1	SARDPEMNTEAF
TRBV12-3/TRBV12-4	TRBJ1-5	ASSPAAGDQAGDGQPQH